Below are 24 T cell receptor beta chains sequenced from a single sample in a study of technical replicates of blood from a few donors. The protocol was immunoSEQ multiplex PCR, while the TCRdb copy is restricted to in-frame clones and leaves out a portion. This table holds some 56,000 clones, about 93% found once. The sample consisted of PBMCs. The origin of the receptors is a human donor in good health. Some clones in this sample may be carry-over from other donors' samples.

V and J are TRBV11-2 and TRBJ2-1; TRBD2 agrees at 13 bases. The CDR3 has 16 residues. V was clipped by 6 bases and J by 3 bases; unmatched bases: 5. CDR1 SGHAT and CDR2 FQNNGV come from the germline V gene. In nucleotides, the CDR3 is TGTGCCAGCAGGTCAGGGACTAGCGGGATCTACAATGAGCAGTTCTTC. This translates into CASRSGTSGIYNEQFF.

The rearrangement uses TRBV7-2 and TRBJ2-2, with 7 positions matching TRBD1. The germline CDR1 and CDR2 sequences are SGHTA and FQGNSA. V lost 5 bases to trimming and J lost 4 bases; unmatched junction nucleotides: 10. This CDR3 has 16 residues. In DNA, the CDR3 is TGTGCCAGCAGCCCCCGAGGGGGCAAAATCACCGGGGAGCTGTTTTTT. This gives the protein CASSPRGGKITGELFF.

The chain uses TRBV7-2 and TRBJ1-3; D is unresolved. Between the trimmed V and J ends, which lost 2 bases and 4 bases, there was a span of 3 bases. There are 12 residues in the CDR3. Per germline, CDR1 SGHTA and CDR2 FQGNSA. For the CDR3, the DNA is TGTGCCAGCAGCTTACAGGGAAACACCATATATTTT. Translation gives CASSLQGNTIYF. Full variable domain (remainder filled in from reference TRBV7-2 and TRBJ1-3): GAGVSQSPSNKVTEKGKDVELRCDPISGHTALYWYRQSLGQGLEFLIYFQGNSAPDKSGLPSDRFSAERTGGSVSTLTIQRTQQEDSAVYLCASSLQGNTIYFGEGSWLTVV.

The chain is built from TRBV6-1 and TRBJ1-1, with 7 bases lining up with TRBD1. This CDR3 comprises 13 residues. CDR1 MNHNS and CDR2 SASEGT come from the germline V gene. The V gene end was trimmed by 4 bases and the J gene end by 4 bases; junction bases not matched to a gene: 3. CDR3 in amino acids: CASSASGGTEAFF. The CDR3 nucleotides read TGTGCCAGCAGTGCATCAGGGGGCACTGAAGCTTTCTTT.

The chain links TRBV13 to TRBJ2-3; 16 bases line up with TRBD2. The CDR3 contains 17 residues. CDR1 and CDR2 from the germline V gene are PRHDT and FYEKMQ (reference sequence). Trimming removed 4 bases from V and 6 bases from J; junction bases left unmatched: 7. The CDR3 DNA follows: TGTGCCAGCAGCTACTCCGGGACTAGCGGGGGGGAGGATACGCAGTATTTT. Translating it yields CASSYSGTSGGEDTQYF.

The chain is built from TRBV6-6 and TRBJ2-7; 10 nucleotides align to TRBD1. Germline lookup yields CDR1 MNHNY and CDR2 SVGAGI (reference sequence). Losses at the gene ends were 7 bases for V and 4 bases for J; bases not matched to a gene: 4. The CDR3 has 13 residues. CDR3 sequence reads: CASTRDRGYEQYF. CDR3 sequence (DNA): TGTGCCAGCACCCGGGACAGGGGATACGAGCAGTACTTC.

This sequence joins TRBV7-9 and TRBJ1-4; 7 nucleotides line up with TRBD1. The V and J ends lost 6 bases and 0 bases, in that order; junction bases with no gene match: 4. The CDR3 sequence is 15 residues long. CDR1 SEHNR and CDR2 FQNEAQ come from the germline V gene (reference sequence). The CDR3 coding sequence is TGTGCCAGCAGTTCACAGGGGCCAACTAATGAAAAACTGTTTTTT. Its translation is CASSSQGPTNEKLFF.

CDR3 protein: CASSPDSNNEQFF. As DNA, the CDR3 is TGTGCCAGCAGCCCGGACAGTAACAATGAGCAGTTCTTC. The chain has TRBV7-9 and TRBJ2-1; weak D call: TRBD1 (6 bases). The V gene lost 5 bases and the J gene lost 5 bases, with 10 bases spanning the gap. This CDR3 is 13 amino acids long. Germline V gene data show CDR1 as SEHNR and CDR2 as FQNEAQ (reference sequence).

This clone was seen just once. The gene calls are TRBV4-3 and TRBJ2-2; TRBD2 agrees at 8 bases. V shed 5 bases, J shed 6 bases, and the junction held 8 bases outside the gene matches. The CDR3 spans 15 residues. The germline gives CDR1 LGHNA, CDR2 YSLEER. CDR3 nucleotides: TGCGCCAGCAGCGGAGAGGGACTAGTCCCCGGGGAGCTGTTTTTT. Amino acid sequence: CASSGEGLVPGELFF.

A few counts support this clone. CDR3 coding DNA: TGTGCCAGCAGCTTAGTTGCGATCTCCTACGAGCAGTACTTC. Amino acid sequence: CASSLVAISYEQYF. The chain combines TRBV11-1 with TRBJ2-7; D uncertain. The CDR3 has 14 amino acids. V was shortened by 1 base and J by 0 bases, with 7 bases between the two germline ends. The germline CDR1 and CDR2 sequences are SGHAT and FQDESV (reference sequence).

The chain couples TRBV7-9 to TRBJ1-3; D uncertain. V lost 5 bases and J 3 bases, leaving 14 bases between the germline ends. The CDR3 spans 15 residues. In germline, CDR1 is SEHNR, CDR2 FQNEAQ (reference sequence). The CDR3 region has the DNA TGTGCCAGCAGCCCCCCCCCGAGGGTTGGAAACACCATATATTTT. Translation gives CASSPPPRVGNTIYF.

The J gene is TRBJ1-1, the V gene TRBV6-5; TRBD1 is a possible D gene (5 bases). V dropped 6 bases and J dropped 0 bases, with 14 bases sitting between them. The CDR3 contains 15 residues. Germline V CDR1 and CDR2: MNHEY, SVGAGI. The CDR3 region is CASRPVKTVNTEAFF. In nucleotides, the CDR3 is TGTGCCAGCAGGCCCGTGAAGACAGTGAACACTGAAGCTTTCTTT.

The chain joins TRBV29-1 to TRBJ2-7; D remains ambiguous. The CDR3 length is 14 residues. With 4 bases removed from V and 2 bases from J, the gap between germline ends came to 15 bases. Germline CDR1 is SQVTM and CDR2 is ANQGSEA. CDR3: CSVAPLGEPYEQYF. In DNA, the CDR3 is TGCAGCGTTGCCCCCCTCGGTGAGCCCTACGAGCAGTACTTC.

This clone was seen a single time. The chain is built from TRBV2 and TRBJ2-7; D remains unclear. The CDR3 totals 11 residues. Trimming took off 6 bases at V and 4 bases at J, with 7 bases between the two ends. Germline V gene sequence: CDR1 SNHLY, CDR2 FYNNEI. The CDR3 bases are TGTGCCAGCAGGAACATGTACGAGCAGTACTTC. Translation gives CASRNMYEQYF.

The chain has TRBV9 and TRBJ2-7; D is perhaps TRBD1 (5 bases). CDR1 SGDLS and CDR2 YYNGEE come from the germline V gene. The CDR3 sequence is 13 residues long. The V end was cut by 2 bases, the J end by 3 bases, with 9 bases between. The CDR3 DNA reads as TGTGCCAGCAGCGTCTCCGACAGCTACGAGCAGTACTTC. As protein: CASSVSDSYEQYF.

The genes are TRBV15 and TRBJ1-4; 9 nucleotides align to TRBD1. Germline CDR1 and CDR2: LNHNV and YYDKDF (reference sequence). CDR3 length: 18 residues. J lost 0 bases, V lost 1 base, and 6 bases had no gene match. The CDR3 sequence: CATSRATGGAATNEKLFF. CDR3 sequence (DNA): TGTGCCACCAGCAGAGCTACAGGGGGCGCGGCAACTAATGAAAAACTGTTTTTT.

The rearrangement uses TRBV6-1 and TRBJ2-7; the D is unclear. The CDR3 contains 11 residues. CDR1 and CDR2 (germline): MNHNS, SASEGT. Trimming took off 9 bases at V and 7 bases at J, with 13 bases between the two ends. This CDR3 reads CASSPEEEQYF. DNA of the CDR3: TGTGCCAGTAGCCCAGAGGAGGAGCAGTACTTC.

The chain couples TRBV2 to TRBJ1-4; 9 bases are shared with TRBD1. J was trimmed by 8 bases and V by 4 bases; bases with no gene match: 14. There are 17 residues in the CDR3. CDR1 and CDR2 (germline): SNHLY, FYNNEI. The CDR3 is CASSVGGYRDRDEKLFF. The CDR3, as DNA: TGTGCCAGCAGTGTCGGCGGCTACCGGGACAGGGACGAAAAACTGTTTTTT.

The chain joins TRBV14 to TRBJ2-3; 10 positions match TRBD2. V lost 4 bases to trimming and J lost 3 bases; unmatched junction nucleotides: 4. CDR3 length equals 15 residues. The germline gives CDR1 SGHDN, CDR2 FVKESK. CDR3 DNA sequence: TGTGCCAGCAGCCTAGCGGGAGGTGGGACAGATACGCAGTATTTT. Translation: CASSLAGGGTDTQYF.

V gene TRBV9 combines with J gene TRBJ2-1; 10 nucleotides match TRBD2. The CDR3 is 17 amino acids. CDR1 SGDLS and CDR2 YYNGEE come from the germline V gene. Trimming removed 0 bases from V and 7 bases from J; junction bases left unmatched: 10. The CDR3 reads CASSVGGSSGRLNEQFF. CDR3 nucleotide sequence: TGTGCCAGCAGCGTAGGAGGGTCTAGCGGGAGATTGAATGAGCAGTTCTTC.

The rearrangement joins TRBV18 to TRBJ2-2; the match to TRBD2 covers 8 bases. The CDR3 covers 17 residues. The germline V gene has CDR1 KGHSH and CDR2 LQKENI. Losses at the gene ends were 1 base for V and 3 bases for J; bases not matched to a gene: 7. CDR3: CASSPRGAGAHTGELFF. The CDR3 nucleotides are TGTGCCAGCTCACCACGGGGAGCGGGAGCACACACCGGGGAGCTGTTTTTT.

V and J are TRBV25-1 and TRBJ2-1; D not resolved. V was shortened by 2 bases and J by 12 bases, with 17 bases between the two germline ends. This CDR3 spans 14 amino acids. From germline, CDR1 is MGHDK and CDR2 SYGVNS. The CDR3 nucleotides read TGTGCCAGCAGTGAAGATGCACCCAAACTCGCGCAGTTCTTC. Translated, it gives CASSEDAPKLAQFF.

This clone was observed once. The rearrangement uses TRBV13 and TRBJ2-1, with a weak D call TRBD2 (6 bases). V was shortened by 6 bases and J by 10 bases, with 19 bases between the two germline ends. Per germline, CDR1 PRHDT and CDR2 FYEKMQ (reference sequence). The CDR3 spans 14 residues. In DNA, the CDR3 is TGTGCCAGCAGGGTAGCGCGGGGCCCGCGGGAGCAGTTCTTC. Amino acid sequence: CASRVARGPREQFF.

The chain is built from TRBV13 and TRBJ2-2; 9 bases match TRBD2. Germline CDR1 and CDR2: PRHDT and FYEKMQ (reference sequence). The ends lost 8 bases at V and 4 bases at J; junction bases unmatched: 5. This CDR3 has 14 residues. The CDR3 here is CASGSGSGTGELFF. As DNA, the CDR3 is TGTGCCAGCGGTAGCGGGAGCGGCACCGGGGAGCTGTTTTTT.